This entry lists 10 T cell receptor beta chains sequenced from one sample in a study of blood T cell repertoires in COVID-19. Assay: immunoSEQ multiplex PCR; the TCRdb copy retains only in-frame clones and omits some. Among roughly 150,000 clones listed, about 81% were seen once. Sequencing was done on a sample of peripheral blood. The receptors were gathered from a human donor in a cohort sampled during active COVID-19.

The chain uses TRBV10-3 and TRBJ2-1; 15 nucleotides align to TRBD2. The ends lost 6 bases at V and 6 bases at J; junction bases unmatched: 6. The germline gives CDR1 ENHRY, CDR2 SYGVKD. This CDR3 region has 16 residues. CDR3 sequence: CAIRRTSGRVSNEQFF. As DNA, the CDR3 is TGTGCCATCAGACGGACTAGCGGGAGGGTGAGCAATGAGCAGTTCTTC.

V gene TRBV30 combines with J gene TRBJ1-2; D may be TRBD1 (6 bases). V gave up 6 bases and J gave up 4 bases, with 15 bases separating them. Germline assignment: CDR1 GTSNPN and CDR2 SVGIG (reference sequence). This CDR3 has 13 residues. As DNA, the CDR3 is TGTGCCTGTCTACAGGGCTCCCTCTATGGCTACACCTTC. This translates into CACLQGSLYGYTF.

V is TRBV5-1 and J is TRBJ2-3; 8 bases match TRBD1. With V trimmed by 4 bases and J by 0 bases, 4 bases remained unmatched. Germline loops: CDR1 SGHRS, CDR2 YFSETQ. The CDR3 consists of 15 residues. The CDR3 here is CASSTGGRSTDTQYF. Here the CDR3 DNA reads TGCGCCAGCAGCACAGGGGGGAGGAGCACAGATACGCAGTATTTT.

The chain employs TRBV19 and TRBJ2-2, with TRBD1 matching 11 bases. The J segment lost 7 bases and the V segment lost 7 bases, leaving 5 bases of the junction unmatched. Germline assignment: CDR1 LNHDA and CDR2 SQIVND (reference sequence). CDR3 length: 14 amino acids. This chain's CDR3 is CASKGTGGFGELFF. The CDR3 DNA is TGTGCCAGTAAGGGGACAGGGGGATTCGGGGAGCTGTTTTTT.

The rearrangement joins TRBV28 to TRBJ1-4; D remains ambiguous. The CDR3 runs 12 residues. The germline V gene has CDR1 MDHEN and CDR2 SYDVKM. With 4 bases removed from V and 7 bases from J, the gap between germline ends came to 7 bases. The CDR3 spells CASSSPGEKLFF. CDR3 nucleotide sequence: TGTGCCAGCAGTTCCCCGGGTGAAAAACTGTTTTTT. Variable domain in full (rest from reference TRBV28 and TRBJ1-4): DVKVTQSSRYLVKRTGEKVFLECVQDMDHENMFWYRQDPGLGLRLIYFSYDVKMKEKGDIPEGYSVSREKKERFSLILESASTNQTSMYLCASSSPGEKLFFGSGTQLSVL.

The rearrangement links TRBV18 to TRBJ2-2; a possible D gene is TRBD2 (6 bases). Deletions cut 3 bases from V and 4 bases from J, with 12 bases between. Germline lookup yields CDR1 KGHSH and CDR2 LQKENI. The CDR3 has 15 residues. The CDR3 sequence is CASSPVPAGTGELFF. In DNA form, the CDR3 reads TGTGCCAGCTCACCTGTTCCAGCGGGCACCGGGGAGCTGTTTTTT.

The rearrangement links TRBV11-2 to TRBJ1-5, with 8 positions matching TRBD1. CDR3 size: 14 residues. The V gene end was trimmed by 6 bases and the J gene end by 3 bases; junction bases not matched to a gene: 4. The germline V gene encodes CDR1 SGHAT and CDR2 FQNNGV. For the CDR3, the DNA is TGTGCCAGCAGTCCGACAGGGGCCAATCAGCCCCAGCATTTT. Translating it yields CASSPTGANQPQHF.

The rearrangement uses TRBV7-9 and TRBJ2-1; tentatively, D is TRBD1 (5 bases). The CDR3 loop spans 13 amino acids. Per the germline V gene, CDR1 is SEHNR and CDR2 is FQNEAQ (reference sequence). Trimming took 6 bases from V and 5 from J, leaving 11 bases between them. In DNA, the CDR3 is TGTGCCAGCAGGCTAGGGGTCAACAATGAGCAGTTCTTC. This codes for CASRLGVNNEQFF. Full variable domain (rest looked up from reference TRBV7-9 and TRBJ2-1): DTGVSQNPRHKITKRGQNVTFRCDPISEHNRLYWYRQTLGQGPEFLTYFQNEAQLEKSRLLSDRFSAERPKGSFSTLEIQRTEQGDSAMYLCASRLGVNNEQFFGPGTRLTVL.

This chain links TRBV19 with TRBJ1-2; D remains unclear. Germline-derived CDR1 and CDR2 are LNHDA and SQIVND (reference sequence). The V end lost 9 bases, the J end lost 3 bases, and 17 bases lay between the germline ends. CDR3 size: 14 residues. This chain's CDR3 is CASKTVGFDYGYTF. The DNA for the CDR3 is TGTGCCAGCAAGACCGTGGGCTTCGACTATGGCTACACCTTC.

The CDR3 sequence: CASSPGRDQPQHF. CDR3 bases: TGTGCCAGCAGCCCCGGCAGGGATCAGCCCCAGCATTTT. The J gene is TRBJ1-5, the V gene TRBV7-2, with D perhaps TRBD1 (5 bases). The CDR3 is 13 residues long. With 5 bases removed from V and 5 bases from J, the gap between germline ends came to 10 bases. CDR1 is SGHTA, CDR2 FQGNSA, per germline.